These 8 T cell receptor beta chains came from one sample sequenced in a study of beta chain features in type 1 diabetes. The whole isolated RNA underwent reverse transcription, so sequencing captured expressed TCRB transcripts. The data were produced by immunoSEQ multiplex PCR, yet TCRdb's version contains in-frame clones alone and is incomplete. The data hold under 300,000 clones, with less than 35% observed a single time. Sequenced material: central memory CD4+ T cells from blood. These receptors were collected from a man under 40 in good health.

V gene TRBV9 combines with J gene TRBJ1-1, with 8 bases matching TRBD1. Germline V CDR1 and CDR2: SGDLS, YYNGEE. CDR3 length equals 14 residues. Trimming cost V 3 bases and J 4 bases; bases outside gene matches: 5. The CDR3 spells CASSDGQGLTEAFF. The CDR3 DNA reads TGTGCCAGCAGCGACGGACAGGGCCTCACTGAAGCTTTCTTT.

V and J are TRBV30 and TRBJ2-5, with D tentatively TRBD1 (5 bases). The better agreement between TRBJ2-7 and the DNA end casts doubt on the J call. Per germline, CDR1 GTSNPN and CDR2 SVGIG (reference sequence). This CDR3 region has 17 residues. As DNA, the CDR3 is TGTGCCTGGAGTGTCGGGTTGGGGCGGCTGATATTCTACGAGCAGTACTTC. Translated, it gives CAWSVGLGRLIFYEQYF.

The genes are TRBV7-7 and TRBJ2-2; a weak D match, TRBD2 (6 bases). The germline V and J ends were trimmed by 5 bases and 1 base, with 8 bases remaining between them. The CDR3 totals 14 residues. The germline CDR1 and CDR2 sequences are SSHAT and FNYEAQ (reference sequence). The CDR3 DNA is TGTGCCAGCAGCCGGGAGTTGAACACCGGGGAGCTGTTTTTT. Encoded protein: CASSRELNTGELFF.

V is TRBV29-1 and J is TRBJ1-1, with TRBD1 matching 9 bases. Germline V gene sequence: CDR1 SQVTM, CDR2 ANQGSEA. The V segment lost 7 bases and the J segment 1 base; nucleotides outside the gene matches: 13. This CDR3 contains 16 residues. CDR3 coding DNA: TGCAGCGCCTCCACCGACAGGGGGGGTTGGAACACTGAAGCTTTCTTT. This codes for CSASTDRGGWNTEAFF. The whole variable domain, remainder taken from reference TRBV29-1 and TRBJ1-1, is SAVISQKPSRDICQRGTSLTIQCQVDSQVTMMFWYRQQPGQSLTLIATANQGSEATYESGFVIDKFPISRPNLTFSTLTVSNMSPEDSSIYLCSASTDRGGWNTEAFFGQGTRLTVV.

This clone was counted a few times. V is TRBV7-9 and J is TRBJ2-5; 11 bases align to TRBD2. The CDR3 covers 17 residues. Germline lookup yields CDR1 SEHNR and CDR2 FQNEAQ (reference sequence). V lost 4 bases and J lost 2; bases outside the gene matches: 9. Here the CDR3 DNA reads TGTGCCAGCAGCTCCGTACCTAGACTAGCGGGGCAAGAGACCCAGTACTTC. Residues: CASSSVPRLAGQETQYF.

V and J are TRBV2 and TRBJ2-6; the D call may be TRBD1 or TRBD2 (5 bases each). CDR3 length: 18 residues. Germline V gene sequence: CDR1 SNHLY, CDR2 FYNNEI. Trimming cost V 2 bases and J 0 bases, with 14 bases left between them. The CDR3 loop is CASSEIQLGRSGANVLTF. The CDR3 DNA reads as TGTGCCAGCAGTGAAATACAGTTGGGACGCTCTGGGGCCAACGTCCTGACTTTC.

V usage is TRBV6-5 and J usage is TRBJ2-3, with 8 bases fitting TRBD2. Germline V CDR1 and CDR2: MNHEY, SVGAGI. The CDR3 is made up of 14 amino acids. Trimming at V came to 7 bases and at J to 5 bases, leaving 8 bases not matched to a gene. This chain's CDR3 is CASTLGLAGDTQYF. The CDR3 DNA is TGTGCCAGCACCCTGGGTCTAGCGGGAGATACGCAGTATTTT.

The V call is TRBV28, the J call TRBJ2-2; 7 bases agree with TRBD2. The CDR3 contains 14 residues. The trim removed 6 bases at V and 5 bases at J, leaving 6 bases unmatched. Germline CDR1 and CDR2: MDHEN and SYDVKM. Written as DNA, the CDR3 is TGTGCCAGCAGCCATAGCGGGCCTACCGGGGAGCTGTTTTTT. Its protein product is CASSHSGPTGELFF.